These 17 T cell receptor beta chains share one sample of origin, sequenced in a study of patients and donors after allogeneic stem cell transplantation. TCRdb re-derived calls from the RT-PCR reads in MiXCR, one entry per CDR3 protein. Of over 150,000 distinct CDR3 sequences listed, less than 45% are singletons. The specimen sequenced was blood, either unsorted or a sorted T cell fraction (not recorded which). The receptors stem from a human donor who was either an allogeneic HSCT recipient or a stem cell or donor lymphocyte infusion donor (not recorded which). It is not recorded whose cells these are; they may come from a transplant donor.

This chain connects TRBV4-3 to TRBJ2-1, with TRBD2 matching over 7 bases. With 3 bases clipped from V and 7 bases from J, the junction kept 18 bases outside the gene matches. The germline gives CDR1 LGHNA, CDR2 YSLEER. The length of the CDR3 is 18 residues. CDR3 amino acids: CASSHAPSSGGSRNEQFF. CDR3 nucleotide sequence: TGCGCCAGCAGCCACGCGCCAAGTAGTGGCGGGAGCAGGAATGAGCAGTTCTTC.

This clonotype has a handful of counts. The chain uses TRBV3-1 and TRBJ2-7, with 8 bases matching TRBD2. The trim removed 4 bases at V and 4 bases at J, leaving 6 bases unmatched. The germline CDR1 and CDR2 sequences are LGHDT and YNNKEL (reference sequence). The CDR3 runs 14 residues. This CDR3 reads CASSLTSGPYEQYF. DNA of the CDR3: TGTGCCAGCAGCCTTACTAGCGGCCCATACGAGCAGTACTTC.

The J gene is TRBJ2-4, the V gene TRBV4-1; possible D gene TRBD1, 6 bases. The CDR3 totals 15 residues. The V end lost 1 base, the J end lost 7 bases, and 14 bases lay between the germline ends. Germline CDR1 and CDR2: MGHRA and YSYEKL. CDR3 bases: TGCGCCAGCAGCCAAGCTAGTGGGCAGGGGAACATTCAGTACTTC. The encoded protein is CASSQASGQGNIQYF.

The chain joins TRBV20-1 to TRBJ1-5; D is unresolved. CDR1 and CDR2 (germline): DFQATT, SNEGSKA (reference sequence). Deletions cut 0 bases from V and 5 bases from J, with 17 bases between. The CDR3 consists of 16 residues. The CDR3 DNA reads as TGCAGTGCTAGAGAGTACCCAAGGTTTGGGGATCAGCCCCAGCATTTT. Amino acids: CSAREYPRFGDQPQHF.

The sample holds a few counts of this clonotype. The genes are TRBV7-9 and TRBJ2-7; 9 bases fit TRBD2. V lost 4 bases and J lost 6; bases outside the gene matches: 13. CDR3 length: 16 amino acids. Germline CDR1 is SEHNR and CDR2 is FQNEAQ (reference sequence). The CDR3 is CASSSVRLAGSFEQYF. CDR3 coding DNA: TGTGCCAGCAGCTCCGTCCGTCTAGCGGGGTCTTTCGAGCAGTACTTC.

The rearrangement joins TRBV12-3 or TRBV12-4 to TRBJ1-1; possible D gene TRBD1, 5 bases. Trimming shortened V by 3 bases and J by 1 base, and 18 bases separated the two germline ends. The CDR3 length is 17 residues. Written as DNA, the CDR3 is TGTGCCAGCAGTTTCGGTCAGGGCGGCGGATCGAACACTGAAGCTTTCTTT. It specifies CASSFGQGGGSNTEAFF.

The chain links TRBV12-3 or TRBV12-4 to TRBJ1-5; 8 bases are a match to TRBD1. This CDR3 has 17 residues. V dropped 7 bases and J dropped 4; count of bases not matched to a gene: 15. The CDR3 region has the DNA TGTGCCAGCAATTTTCTTAAGCGGACAGGGATTAATCAGCCCCAGCATTTT. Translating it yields CASNFLKRTGINQPQHF.

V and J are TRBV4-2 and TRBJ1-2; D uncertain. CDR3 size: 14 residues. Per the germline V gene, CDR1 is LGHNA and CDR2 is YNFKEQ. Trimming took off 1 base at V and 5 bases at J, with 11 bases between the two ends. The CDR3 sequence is CASSQADRSYGYTF. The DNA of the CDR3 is TGTGCCAGCAGCCAAGCTGACCGCAGTTATGGCTACACCTTC.

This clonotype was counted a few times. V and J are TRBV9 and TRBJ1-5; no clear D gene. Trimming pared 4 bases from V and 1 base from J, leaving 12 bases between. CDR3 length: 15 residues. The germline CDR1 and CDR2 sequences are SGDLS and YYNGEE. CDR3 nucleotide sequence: TGTGCCAGCAGCTTTCACGGGCGGAGCAATCAGCCCCAGCATTTT. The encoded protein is CASSFHGRSNQPQHF.

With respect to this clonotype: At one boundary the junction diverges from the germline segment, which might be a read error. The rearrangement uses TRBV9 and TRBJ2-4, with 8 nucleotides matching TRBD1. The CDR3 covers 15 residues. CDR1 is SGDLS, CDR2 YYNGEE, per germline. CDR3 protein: CASSVRQGIGNIRYF. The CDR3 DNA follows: TGTGCCAGCAGCGTAAGACAGGGGATCGGAAACATTCGGTACTTC.

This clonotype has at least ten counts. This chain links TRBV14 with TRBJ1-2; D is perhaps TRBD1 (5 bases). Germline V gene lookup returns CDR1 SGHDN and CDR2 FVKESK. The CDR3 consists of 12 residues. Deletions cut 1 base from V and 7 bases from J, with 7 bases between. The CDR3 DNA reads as TGTGCCAGCAGCCAAGGCGGGGGTGGCTACACCTTC. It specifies CASSQGGGGYTF.

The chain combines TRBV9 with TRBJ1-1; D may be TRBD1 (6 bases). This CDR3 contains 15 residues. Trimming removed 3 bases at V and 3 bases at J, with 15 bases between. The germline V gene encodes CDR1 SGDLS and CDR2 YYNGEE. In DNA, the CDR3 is TGTGCCAGCAGCGCCGGGGGGCGAGGGTACACTGAAGCTTTCTTT. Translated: CASSAGGRGYTEAFF.

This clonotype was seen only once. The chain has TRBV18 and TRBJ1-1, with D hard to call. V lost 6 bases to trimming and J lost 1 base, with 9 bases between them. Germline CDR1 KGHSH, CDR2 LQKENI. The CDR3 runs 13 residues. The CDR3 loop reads CASSQTKNTEAFF. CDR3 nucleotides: TGTGCCAGCTCTCAAACAAAGAACACTGAAGCTTTCTTT.

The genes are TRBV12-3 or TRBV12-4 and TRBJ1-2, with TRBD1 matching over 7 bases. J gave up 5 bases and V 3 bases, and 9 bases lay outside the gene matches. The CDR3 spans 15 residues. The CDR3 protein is CASSFVSGGGYGYTF. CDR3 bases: TGTGCCAGCAGTTTTGTCTCAGGGGGAGGGTATGGCTACACCTTC.

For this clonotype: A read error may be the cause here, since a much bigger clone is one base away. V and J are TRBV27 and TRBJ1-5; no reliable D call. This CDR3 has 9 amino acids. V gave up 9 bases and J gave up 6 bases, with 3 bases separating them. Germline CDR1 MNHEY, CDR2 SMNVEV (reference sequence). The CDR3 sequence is CARGQPQHF. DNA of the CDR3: TGTGCCAGGGGTCAGCCCCAGCATTTT.

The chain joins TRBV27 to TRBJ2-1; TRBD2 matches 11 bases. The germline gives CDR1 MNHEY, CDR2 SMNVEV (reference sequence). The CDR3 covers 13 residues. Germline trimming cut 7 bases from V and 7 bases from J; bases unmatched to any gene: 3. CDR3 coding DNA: TGTGCCAGCATGGCTAGCGGGAGGAATGAGCAGTTCTTC. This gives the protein CASMASGRNEQFF.

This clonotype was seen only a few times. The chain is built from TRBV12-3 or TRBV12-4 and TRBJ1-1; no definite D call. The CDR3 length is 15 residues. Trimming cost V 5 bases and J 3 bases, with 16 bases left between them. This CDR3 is CASSKRPHEYTEAFF. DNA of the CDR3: TGTGCCAGCAGTAAACGGCCTCATGAGTACACTGAAGCTTTCTTT.